Below are 12 T cell receptor beta chains sequenced from a single sample in a study of blood T cell repertoires in COVID-19. Profiling relied on immunoSEQ multiplex PCR, and the TCRdb table lists in-frame clones only, not all of them. Here the sample spans 200,000 to 300,000 clones, about 90% being singletons. The material sequenced was peripheral blood. All receptors derive from a woman aged 40 to 50 who had recovered from COVID-19.

The CDR3 bases are TGTGCCAGTAGAAAGGACAGGGGAGGCCCCGGGGAGCTGTTTTTT. Amino acid sequence: CASRKDRGGPGELFF. The chain recombines TRBV19 with TRBJ2-2, with TRBD1 identical over 9 bases. Germline CDR1 LNHDA, CDR2 SQIVND (reference sequence). CDR3 length: 15 residues. The ends lost 6 bases at V and 6 bases at J; junction bases unmatched: 8.

The genes are TRBV5-1 and TRBJ2-2; 7 positions match TRBD2. Trimming removed 4 bases from V and 5 bases from J; junction bases left unmatched: 5. The length of the CDR3 is 14 residues. Germline CDR1 SGHRS, CDR2 YFSETQ. The CDR3 reads CASSALLATGELFF. Written as DNA, the CDR3 is TGCGCCAGCAGCGCACTACTAGCGACCGGGGAGCTGTTTTTT.

The rearrangement links TRBV9 to TRBJ1-1; D is unclear. This CDR3 region has 14 residues. Germline V gene sequence: CDR1 SGDLS, CDR2 YYNGEE. The V end lost 0 bases, the J end lost 0 bases, and 6 bases lay between the germline ends. CDR3 sequence (DNA): TGTGCCAGCAGCGTAGCTCTATTGAACACTGAAGCTTTCTTT. Translation: CASSVALLNTEAFF.

V usage is TRBV2 and J usage is TRBJ1-2; 10 nucleotides line up with TRBD1. Germline assignment: CDR1 SNHLY and CDR2 FYNNEI. V lost 5 bases to trimming and J lost 7 bases; unmatched junction nucleotides: 7. The CDR3 contains 14 residues. CDR3 coding DNA: TGTGCCAGCAGTCTAAGACAGGGGGCGGGTGGCTACACCTTC. It codes for CASSLRQGAGGYTF.

The V and J genes are TRBV29-1 and TRBJ1-1; 7 bases match TRBD1. Germline lookup yields CDR1 SQVTM and CDR2 ANQGSEA. The CDR3 extends over 14 amino acids. V shed 4 bases and J 2 bases; nucleotides not matched to a gene: 7. CDR3 bases: TGCAGCGTTGTGGGACAGACTTATAACACTGAAGCTTTCTTT. Amino acid sequence: CSVVGQTYNTEAFF.

The chain recombines TRBV5-4 with TRBJ1-1; 9 positions agree with TRBD1. Germline trimming cut 4 bases from V and 4 bases from J; bases unmatched to any gene: 8. CDR1 is SGHNT, CDR2 YYREEE, per germline (reference sequence). This CDR3 has 15 residues. The DNA for the CDR3 is TGTGCCAGCAGCAGGAGACAGGGGGGGGGCACTGAAGCTTTCTTT. This sequence encodes CASSRRQGGGTEAFF.

V is TRBV9 and J is TRBJ1-2; D is unclear. Germline V CDR1 and CDR2: SGDLS, YYNGEE. This CDR3 has 12 amino acids. Trimming pared 6 bases from V and 5 bases from J, leaving 11 bases between. The chain's CDR3 is CASMGQAYGYTF. The CDR3 DNA follows: TGTGCCAGCATGGGTCAGGCTTATGGCTACACCTTC.

The chain recombines TRBV27 with TRBJ1-4; D might be TRBD1 (5 bases). Trimming shortened V by 3 bases and J by 3 bases, and 8 bases separated the two germline ends. The CDR3 is 14 residues long. CDR1 MNHEY and CDR2 SMNVEV come from the germline V gene (reference sequence). CDR3 sequence reads: CASSFRQPNEKLFF. CDR3 nucleotides: TGTGCCAGCAGTTTTCGACAGCCTAATGAAAAACTGTTTTTT.

The chain has TRBV7-9 and TRBJ1-1, with 7 bases fitting TRBD1. Trimming took 5 bases from V and 8 from J; bases not matched to a gene: 5. This CDR3 contains 12 residues. CDR1 and CDR2 from the germline V gene are SEHNR and FQNEAQ (reference sequence). Here the CDR3 reads CASSQSTGEAFF. The CDR3, as DNA: TGTGCCAGCAGCCAATCGACAGGGGAAGCTTTCTTT.

This clone was seen a single time. The chain recombines TRBV20-1 with TRBJ1-2, with 7 bases fitting TRBD1. After removal of 3 bases from V and 7 bases from J, the junction contained 5 bases not matched to a gene. CDR1 DFQATT and CDR2 SNEGSKA come from the germline V gene (reference sequence). The CDR3 length is 12 residues. Here the CDR3 reads CSASRGGGGYTF. The CDR3 DNA reads as TGCAGTGCTAGTAGAGGGGGCGGTGGCTACACCTTC.

The V and J genes are TRBV10-3 and TRBJ2-5, with TRBD2 identical over 11 bases. The CDR3 runs 13 residues. Germline CDR1 and CDR2: ENHRY and SYGVKD. The J segment lost 5 bases and the V segment lost 10 bases, leaving 6 bases of the junction unmatched. CDR3 amino acids: CATLAGDVETQYF. In DNA form, the CDR3 reads TGTGCCACACTAGCGGGGGACGTGGAGACCCAGTACTTC.

The chain links TRBV15 to TRBJ1-6; D unclear. The V gene lost 0 bases and the J gene lost 3 bases, with 12 bases spanning the gap. The germline V gene has CDR1 LNHNV and CDR2 YYDKDF (reference sequence). This CDR3 is 17 amino acids long. In DNA, the CDR3 is TGTGCCACCAGCAGAGATACCGCCGGGTACTATAATTCACCCCTCCACTTT. As protein: CATSRDTAGYYNSPLHF.